This TCR beta chain appears in the sequencing data of a study of blood T cell repertoires in COVID-19. This CDR3 contains 10 residues. The germline V and J ends were trimmed by 9 bases and 6 bases, with 5 bases remaining between them. Germline lookup yields CDR1 SGHNT and CDR2 YENEEA. Original handling: Amplification of reference gene primers was used by the study to estimate nucleated cell counts. The assay was immunoSEQ multiplex PCR, and TCRdb's table has in-frame clones only and misses some. V, J and clone size reflect that table, while D and trimming were determined from the DNA. The repertoire holds roughly 280,000 clones, 70% to 90% seen once, with around 10% in the top ten.

The sequenced sample consisted of peripheral blood. The chain employs TRBV11-3 and TRBJ2-2; perhaps TRBD1 as D (5 bases). This clonotype was obtained from a woman aged 70-85 years with acute or convalescent COVID-19. The CDR3 DNA reads TGTGCCAGAGGGGCCGGGGAGCTGTTTTTT. This encodes CARGAGELFF.